This TCR beta chain stems from a study of CD8+CD57+ T cells in acquired aplastic anemia. On the study more broadly: Quantities of DNA derived from sorted CD4+ and CD8+ cells averaged 3.2 ug.

In the case of this clonotype: No antigen is known for it.

By flow cytometry, patients selected for sequencing had shown an expansion of CD8+CD57+ cells. There were no patients without severe acquired aplastic anemia. Sampling of blood occurred while the patients had still received no therapy. General observations from the study: Patients shared 25 to 30 CD8+ CDR3 sequences with controls.

Template material for TCR beta VDJ and CDR3 profiling consisted of genomic DNA. TCRdb analysed the reads with MiXCR anew, one entry per CDR3 protein. Among around 80,000 distinct CDR3 sequences listed, roughly two thirds were seen once. CDR3 size: 13 residues. Looked up from germline, CDR1 is SEHNR and CDR2 is FQNEAQ (reference sequence). V gave up 5 bases and J gave up 2 bases; unmatched junction bases: 2. This sequence was found in a human donor with aplastic anemia. The chain has TRBV7-9 and TRBJ1-2, with 7 positions matching TRBD1. The sequenced sample consisted of sorted CD4+, CD8+, or CD8+CD57+ T cells (not recorded which) from PBMCs. This chain's CDR3 is CASSQTGNYGYTF. The DNA for the CDR3 is TGTGCCAGCAGCCAGACAGGGAACTATGGCTACACCTTC.